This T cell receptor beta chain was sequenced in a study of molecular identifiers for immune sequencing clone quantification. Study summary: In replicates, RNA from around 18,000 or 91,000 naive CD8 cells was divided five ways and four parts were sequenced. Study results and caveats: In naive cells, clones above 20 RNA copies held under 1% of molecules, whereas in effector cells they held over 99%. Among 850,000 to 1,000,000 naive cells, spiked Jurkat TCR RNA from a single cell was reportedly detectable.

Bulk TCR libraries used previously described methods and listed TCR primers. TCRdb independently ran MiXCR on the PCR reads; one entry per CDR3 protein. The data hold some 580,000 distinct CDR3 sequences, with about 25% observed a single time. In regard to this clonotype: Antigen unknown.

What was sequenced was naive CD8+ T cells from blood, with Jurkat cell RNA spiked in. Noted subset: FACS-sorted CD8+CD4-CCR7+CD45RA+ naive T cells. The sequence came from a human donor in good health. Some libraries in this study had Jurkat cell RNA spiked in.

The CDR3 DNA follows: TGTGCCAGCAGCTTAATAGGGGGGAGACACGATGAGCAGTTCTTC. Protein: CASSLIGGRHDEQFF. The chain is built from TRBV7-3 and TRBJ2-1, with D perhaps being TRBD1 or TRBD2 (6 bases each). The V end lost 1 base, the J end lost 8 bases, and 15 bases lay between the germline ends. Germline-derived CDR1 and CDR2 are SGHTA and FQGTGA. The CDR3 runs to 15 residues.